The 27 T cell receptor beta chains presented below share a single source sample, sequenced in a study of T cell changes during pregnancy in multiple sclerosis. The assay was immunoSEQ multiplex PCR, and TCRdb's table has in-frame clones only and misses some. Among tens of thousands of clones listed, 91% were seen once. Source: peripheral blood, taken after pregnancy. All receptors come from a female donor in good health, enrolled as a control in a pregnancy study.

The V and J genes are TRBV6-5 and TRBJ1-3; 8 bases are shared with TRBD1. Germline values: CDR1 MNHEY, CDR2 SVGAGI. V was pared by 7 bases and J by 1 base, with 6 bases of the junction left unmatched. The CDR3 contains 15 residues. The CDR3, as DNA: TGTGCCAGCACCGGACAGGGAAGTTCTGGAAACACCATATATTTT. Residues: CASTGQGSSGNTIYF.

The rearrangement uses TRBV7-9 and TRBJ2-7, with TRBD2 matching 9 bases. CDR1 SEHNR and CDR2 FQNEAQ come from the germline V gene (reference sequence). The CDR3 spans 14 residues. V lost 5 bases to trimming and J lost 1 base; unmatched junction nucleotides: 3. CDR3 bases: TGTGCCAGCAGCCCCGGACTAGCGTCCTACGAGCAGTACTTC. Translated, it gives CASSPGLASYEQYF. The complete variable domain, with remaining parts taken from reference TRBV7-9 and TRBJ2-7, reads DTGVSQNPRHKITKRGQNVTFRCDPISEHNRLYWYRQTLGQGPEFLTYFQNEAQLEKSRLLSDRFSAERPKGSFSTLEIQRTEQGDSAMYLCASSPGLASYEQYFGPGTRLTVT.

In nucleotides, the CDR3 is TGTGCCAGCAGTTTATCAGGGGGCGGCGCTGAGACCCAGTACTTC. Translating gives CASSLSGGGAETQYF. The J gene is TRBJ2-5, the V gene TRBV28, with 8 bases aligning to TRBD1. Trimming at V came to 1 base and at J to 5 bases, leaving 6 bases not matched to a gene. The CDR3 runs to 15 residues. In germline, CDR1 is MDHEN, CDR2 SYDVKM.

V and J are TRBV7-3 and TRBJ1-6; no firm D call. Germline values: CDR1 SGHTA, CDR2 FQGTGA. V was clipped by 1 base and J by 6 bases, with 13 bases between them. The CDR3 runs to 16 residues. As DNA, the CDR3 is TGTGCCAGCAGCTTAATGGGGAGTAATACTAATTCACCCCTCCACTTT. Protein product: CASSLMGSNTNSPLHF.

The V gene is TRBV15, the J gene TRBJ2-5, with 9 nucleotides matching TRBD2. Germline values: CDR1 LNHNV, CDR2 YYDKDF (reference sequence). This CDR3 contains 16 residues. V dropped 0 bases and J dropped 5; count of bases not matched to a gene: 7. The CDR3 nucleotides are TGTGCCACCAGCAGAGATAAGGGCCTAGCGGGGGAGACCCAGTACTTC. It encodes CATSRDKGLAGETQYF.

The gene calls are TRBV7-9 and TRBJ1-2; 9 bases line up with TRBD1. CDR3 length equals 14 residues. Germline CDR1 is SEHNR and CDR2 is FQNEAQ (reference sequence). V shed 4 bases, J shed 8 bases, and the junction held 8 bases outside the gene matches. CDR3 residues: CASSSPGTGSGYTF. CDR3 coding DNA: TGTGCCAGCAGCTCCCCCGGGACAGGGTCCGGCTACACCTTC.

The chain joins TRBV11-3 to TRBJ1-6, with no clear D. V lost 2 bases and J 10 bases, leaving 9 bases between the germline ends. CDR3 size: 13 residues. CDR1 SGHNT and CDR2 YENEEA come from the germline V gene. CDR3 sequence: CASSLYEESPLHF. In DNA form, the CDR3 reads TGTGCCAGCAGCTTATACGAGGAATCACCCCTCCACTTT.

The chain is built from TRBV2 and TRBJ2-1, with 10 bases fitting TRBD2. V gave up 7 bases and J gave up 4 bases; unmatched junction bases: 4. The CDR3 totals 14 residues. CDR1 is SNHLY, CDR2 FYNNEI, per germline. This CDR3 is CASNGLADYNEQFF. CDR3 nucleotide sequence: TGTGCCAGCAACGGACTAGCGGATTACAATGAGCAGTTCTTC.

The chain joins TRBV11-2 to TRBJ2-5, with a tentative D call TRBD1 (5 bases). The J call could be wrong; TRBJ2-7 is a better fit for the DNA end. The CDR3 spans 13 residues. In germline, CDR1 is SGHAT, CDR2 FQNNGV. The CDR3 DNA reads TGTGCCAGCAGCTTACAGGGATTTTACGAGCAGTACTTC. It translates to CASSLQGFYEQYF.

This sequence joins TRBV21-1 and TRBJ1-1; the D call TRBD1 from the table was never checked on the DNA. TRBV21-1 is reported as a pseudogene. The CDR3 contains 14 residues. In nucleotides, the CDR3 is TGTGCCAGCAGCGTGGACAGTGATCACACTGAAGCTTTCTTT. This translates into CASSVDSDHTEAFF.

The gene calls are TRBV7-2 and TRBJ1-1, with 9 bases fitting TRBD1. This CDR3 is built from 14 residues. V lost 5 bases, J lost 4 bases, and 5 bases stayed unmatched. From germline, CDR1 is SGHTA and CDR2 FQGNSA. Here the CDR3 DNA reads TGTGCCAGCAGCCAGGGACAGGGCTCCACTGAAGCTTTCTTT. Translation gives CASSQGQGSTEAFF.

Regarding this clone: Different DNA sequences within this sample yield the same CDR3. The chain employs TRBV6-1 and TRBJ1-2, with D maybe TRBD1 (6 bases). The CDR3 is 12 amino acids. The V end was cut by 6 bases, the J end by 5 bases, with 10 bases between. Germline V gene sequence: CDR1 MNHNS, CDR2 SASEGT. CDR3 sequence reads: CASSGQGYGYTF. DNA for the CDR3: TGTGCCAGCAGCGGTCAGGGGTATGGCTACACCTTC.

CDR3 in DNA: TGTGCCAGCAACCCCCTTGGGGGCCGGGAGACCCAGTACTTC. Amino acid sequence: CASNPLGGRETQYF. The chain combines TRBV7-8 with TRBJ2-5; D might be TRBD1 (6 bases). The CDR3 totals 14 residues. Germline values: CDR1 SGHVS, CDR2 FQNEAQ. V lost 7 bases and J 5 bases, leaving 17 bases between the germline ends.

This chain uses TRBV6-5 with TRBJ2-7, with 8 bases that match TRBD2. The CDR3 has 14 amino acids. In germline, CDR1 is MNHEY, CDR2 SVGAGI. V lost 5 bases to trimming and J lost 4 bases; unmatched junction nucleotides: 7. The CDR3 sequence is CASSPRGAIYEQYF. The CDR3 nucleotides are TGTGCCAGCAGTCCGCGGGGGGCCATATACGAGCAGTACTTC.

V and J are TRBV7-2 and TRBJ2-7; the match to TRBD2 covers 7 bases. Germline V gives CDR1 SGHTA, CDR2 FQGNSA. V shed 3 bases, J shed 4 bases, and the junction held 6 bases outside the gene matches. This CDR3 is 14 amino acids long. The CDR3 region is CASSFGQGGYEQYF. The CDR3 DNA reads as TGTGCCAGCAGCTTCGGGCAGGGAGGGTACGAGCAGTACTTC.

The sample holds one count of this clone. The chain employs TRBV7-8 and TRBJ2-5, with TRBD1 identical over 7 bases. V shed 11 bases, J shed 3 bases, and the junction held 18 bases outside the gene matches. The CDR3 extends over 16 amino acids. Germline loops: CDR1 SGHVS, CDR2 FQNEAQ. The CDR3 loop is CAGIPRQGSGKETQYF. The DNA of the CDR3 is TGTGCCGGCATTCCAAGACAGGGATCGGGCAAAGAGACCCAGTACTTC. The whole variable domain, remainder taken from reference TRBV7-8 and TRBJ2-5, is GAGVSQSPRYKVAKRGQDVALRCDPISGHVSLFWYQQALGQGPEFLTYFQNEAQLDKSGLPSDRFFAERPEGSVSTLKIQRTQQEDSAVYLCAGIPRQGSGKETQYFGPGTRLLVL.

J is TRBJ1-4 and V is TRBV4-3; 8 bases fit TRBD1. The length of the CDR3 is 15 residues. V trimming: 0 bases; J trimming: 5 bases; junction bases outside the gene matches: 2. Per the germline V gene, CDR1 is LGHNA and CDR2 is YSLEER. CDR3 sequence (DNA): TGCGCCAGCAGCCAAGATGGGGACAGGAATGAAAAACTGTTTTTT. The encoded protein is CASSQDGDRNEKLFF.

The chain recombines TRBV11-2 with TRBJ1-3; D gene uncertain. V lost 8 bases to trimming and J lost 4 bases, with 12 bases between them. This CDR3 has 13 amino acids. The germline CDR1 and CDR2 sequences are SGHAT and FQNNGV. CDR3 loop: CASAKTAGNTIYF. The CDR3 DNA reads TGTGCCAGCGCCAAGACTGCAGGAAACACCATATATTTT.

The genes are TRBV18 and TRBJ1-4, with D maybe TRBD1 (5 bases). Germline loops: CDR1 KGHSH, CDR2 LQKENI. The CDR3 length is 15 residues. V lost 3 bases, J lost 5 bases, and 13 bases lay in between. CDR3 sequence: CASSPTGLGNEKLFF. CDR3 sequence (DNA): TGTGCCAGCTCACCCACAGGTTTAGGGAATGAAAAACTGTTTTTT.

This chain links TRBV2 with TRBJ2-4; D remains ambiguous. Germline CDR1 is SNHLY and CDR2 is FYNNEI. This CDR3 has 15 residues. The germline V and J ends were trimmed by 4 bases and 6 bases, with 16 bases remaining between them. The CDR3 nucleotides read TGTGCCAGCAGTGTCTCTCAAGCGTTTGGAAACATTCAGTACTTC. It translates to CASSVSQAFGNIQYF.

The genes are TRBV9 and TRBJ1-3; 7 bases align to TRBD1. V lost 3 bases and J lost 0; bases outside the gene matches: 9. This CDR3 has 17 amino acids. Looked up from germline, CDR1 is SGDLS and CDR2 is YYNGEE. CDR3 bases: TGTGCCAGCAGCGCCCAACCGGGACAGACCTCTGGAAACACCATATATTTT. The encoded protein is CASSAQPGQTSGNTIYF.

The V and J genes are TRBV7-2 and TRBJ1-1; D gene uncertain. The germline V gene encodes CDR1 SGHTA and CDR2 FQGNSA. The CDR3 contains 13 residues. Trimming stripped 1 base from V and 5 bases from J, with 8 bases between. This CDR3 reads CASSLVGRTEAFF. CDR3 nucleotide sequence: TGTGCCAGCAGCTTAGTGGGGAGAACTGAAGCTTTCTTT.

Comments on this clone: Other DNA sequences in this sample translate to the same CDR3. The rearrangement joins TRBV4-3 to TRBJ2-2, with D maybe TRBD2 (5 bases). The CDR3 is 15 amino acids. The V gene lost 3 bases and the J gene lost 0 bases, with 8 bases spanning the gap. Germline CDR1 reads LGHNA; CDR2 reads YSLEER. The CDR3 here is CASSQWTANTGELFF. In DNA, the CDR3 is TGCGCCAGCAGCCAGTGGACTGCGAACACCGGGGAGCTGTTTTTT.

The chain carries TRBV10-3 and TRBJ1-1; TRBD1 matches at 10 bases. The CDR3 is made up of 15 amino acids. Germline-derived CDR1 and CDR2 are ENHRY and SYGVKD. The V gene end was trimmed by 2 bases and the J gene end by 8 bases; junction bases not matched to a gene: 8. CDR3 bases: TGTGCCATCAGTGAGGGGACAGGGGACAGAATAGAAGCTTTCTTT. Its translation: CAISEGTGDRIEAFF.

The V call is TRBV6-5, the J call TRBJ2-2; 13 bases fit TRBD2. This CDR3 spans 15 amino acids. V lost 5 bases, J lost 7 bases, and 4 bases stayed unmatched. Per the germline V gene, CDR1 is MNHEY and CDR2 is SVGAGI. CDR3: CASSTSGGAFGELFF. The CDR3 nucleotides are TGTGCCAGCAGTACTAGCGGGGGGGCCTTCGGGGAGCTGTTTTTT.

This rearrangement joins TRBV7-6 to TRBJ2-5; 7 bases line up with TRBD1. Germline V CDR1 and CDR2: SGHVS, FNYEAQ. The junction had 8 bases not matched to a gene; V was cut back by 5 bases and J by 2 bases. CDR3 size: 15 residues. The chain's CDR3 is CASSPTGEYQETQYF. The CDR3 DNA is TGTGCCAGCAGCCCCACAGGGGAGTATCAAGAGACCCAGTACTTC.

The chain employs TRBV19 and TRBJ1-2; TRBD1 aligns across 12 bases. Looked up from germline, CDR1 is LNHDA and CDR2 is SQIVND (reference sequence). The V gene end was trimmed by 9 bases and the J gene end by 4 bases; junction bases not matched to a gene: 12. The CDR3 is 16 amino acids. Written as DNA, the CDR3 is TGTGCCAGCTTCCTAGGGACAGGGGGCACAGGCTATGGCTACACCTTC. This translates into CASFLGTGGTGYGYTF.